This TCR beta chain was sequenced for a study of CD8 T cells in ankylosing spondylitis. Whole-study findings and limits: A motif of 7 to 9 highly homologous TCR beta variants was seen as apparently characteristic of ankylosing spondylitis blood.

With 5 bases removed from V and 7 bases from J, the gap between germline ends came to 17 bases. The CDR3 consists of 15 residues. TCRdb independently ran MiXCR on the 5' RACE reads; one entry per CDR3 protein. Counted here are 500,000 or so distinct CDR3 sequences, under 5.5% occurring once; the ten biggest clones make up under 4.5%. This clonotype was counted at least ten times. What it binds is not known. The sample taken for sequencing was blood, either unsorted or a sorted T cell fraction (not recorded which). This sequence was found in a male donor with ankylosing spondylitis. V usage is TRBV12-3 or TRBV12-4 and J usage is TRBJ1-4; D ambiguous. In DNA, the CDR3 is TGTGCCAGCAGTCCCTCGGCATTCCGGGGTGAAAAACTGTTTTTT. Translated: CASSPSAFRGEKLFF.